This T cell receptor beta chain was identified during a study of T cell repertoires in cytomegalovirus infection. Study details: Public TCR beta signature analysis indicated the presence of both CMV infection and matching HLA type.

The study, taken as a whole, reports: Ex vivo responses were dominated by HLA-C-restricted CMV-specific TCR beta clonotypes.

Germline CDR1 and CDR2: SGHTA and FQGNSA. The CDR3 spans 15 residues. Trimming pared 6 bases from V and 5 bases from J, leaving 16 bases between. As for this clonotype: The target antigen is unknown.

A single record per CDR3 protein comes from TCRdb applying MiXCR to the reads. The data hold about 480,000 distinct CDR3 sequences, with around a third observed a single time. Material: cultured PBMCs, obtained from culture after CMV antigen stimulation. The origin of this receptor is a human donor in good health (CMV status not recorded). Some clones in this sample may be carry-over from other donors' samples. The V gene is TRBV7-2, the J gene TRBJ1-4; TRBD1 might be the D (5 bases). CDR3 region: CASRGGAGSNEKLFF. CDR3 DNA sequence: TGTGCCAGCAGGGGAGGTGCAGGGTCGAATGAAAAACTGTTTTTT.